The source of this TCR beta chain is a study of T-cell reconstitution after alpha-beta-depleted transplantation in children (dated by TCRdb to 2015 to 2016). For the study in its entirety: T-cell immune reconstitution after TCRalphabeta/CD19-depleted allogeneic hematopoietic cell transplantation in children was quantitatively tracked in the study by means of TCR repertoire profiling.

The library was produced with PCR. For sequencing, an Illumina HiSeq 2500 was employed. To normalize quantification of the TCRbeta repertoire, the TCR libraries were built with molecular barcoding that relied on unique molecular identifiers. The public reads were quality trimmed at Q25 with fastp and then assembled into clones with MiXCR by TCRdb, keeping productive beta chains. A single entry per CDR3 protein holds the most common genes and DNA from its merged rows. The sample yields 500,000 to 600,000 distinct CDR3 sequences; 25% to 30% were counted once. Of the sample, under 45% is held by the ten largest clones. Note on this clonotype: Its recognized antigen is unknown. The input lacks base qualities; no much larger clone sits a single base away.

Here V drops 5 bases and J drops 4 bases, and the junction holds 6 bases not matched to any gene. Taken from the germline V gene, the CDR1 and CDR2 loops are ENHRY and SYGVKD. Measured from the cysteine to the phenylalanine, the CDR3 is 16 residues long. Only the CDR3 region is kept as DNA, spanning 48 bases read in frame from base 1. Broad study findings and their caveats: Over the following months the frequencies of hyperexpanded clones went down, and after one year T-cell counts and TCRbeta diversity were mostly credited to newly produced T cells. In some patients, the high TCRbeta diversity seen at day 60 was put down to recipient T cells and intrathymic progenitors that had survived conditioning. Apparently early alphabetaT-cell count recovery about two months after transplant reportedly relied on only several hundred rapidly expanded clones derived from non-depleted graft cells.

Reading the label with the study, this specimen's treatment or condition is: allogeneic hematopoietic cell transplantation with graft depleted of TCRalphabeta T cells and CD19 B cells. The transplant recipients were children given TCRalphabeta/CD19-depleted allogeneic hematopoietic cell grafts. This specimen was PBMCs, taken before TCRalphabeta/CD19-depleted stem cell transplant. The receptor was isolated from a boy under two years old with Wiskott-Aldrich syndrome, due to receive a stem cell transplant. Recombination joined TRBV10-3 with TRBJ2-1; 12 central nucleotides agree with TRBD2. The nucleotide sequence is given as TGTGCCATCAGTCCTGGGACTAGCGGGTCATACAATGAGCAGTTCTTC. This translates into CAISPGTSGSYNEQFF.